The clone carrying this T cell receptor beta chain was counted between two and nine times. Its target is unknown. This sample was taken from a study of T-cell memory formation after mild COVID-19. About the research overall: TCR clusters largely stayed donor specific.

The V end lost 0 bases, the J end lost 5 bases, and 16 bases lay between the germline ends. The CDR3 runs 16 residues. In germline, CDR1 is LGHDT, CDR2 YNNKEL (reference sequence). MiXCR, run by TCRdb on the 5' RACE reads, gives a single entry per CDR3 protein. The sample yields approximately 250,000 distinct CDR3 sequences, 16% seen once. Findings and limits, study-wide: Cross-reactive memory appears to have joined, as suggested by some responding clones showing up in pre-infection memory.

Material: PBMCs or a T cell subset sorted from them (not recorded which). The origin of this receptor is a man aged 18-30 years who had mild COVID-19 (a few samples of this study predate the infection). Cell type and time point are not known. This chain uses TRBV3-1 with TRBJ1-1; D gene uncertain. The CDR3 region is CASSQDWRRGTTEAFF. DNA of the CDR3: TGTGCCAGCAGCCAAGATTGGCGGAGAGGAACGACTGAAGCTTTCTTT.